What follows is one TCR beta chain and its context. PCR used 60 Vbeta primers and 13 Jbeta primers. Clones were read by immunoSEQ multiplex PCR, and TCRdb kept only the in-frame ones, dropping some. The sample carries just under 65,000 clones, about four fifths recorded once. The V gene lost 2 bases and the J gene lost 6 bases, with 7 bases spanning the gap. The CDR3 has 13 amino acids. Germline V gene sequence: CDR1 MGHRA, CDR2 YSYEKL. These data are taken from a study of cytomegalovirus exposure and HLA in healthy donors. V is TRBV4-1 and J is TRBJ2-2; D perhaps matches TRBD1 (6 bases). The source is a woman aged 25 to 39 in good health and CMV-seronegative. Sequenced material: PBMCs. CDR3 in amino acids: CASSQNRAGELFF. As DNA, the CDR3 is TGCGCCAGCAGCCAAAACAGGGCCGGGGAGCTGTTTTTT.